These 5 T cell receptor beta chains came from one sample sequenced in a study of T-cell memory formation after mild COVID-19. TCRdb processed the 5' RACE reads anew with MiXCR; each CDR3 protein has one entry. The data contain roughly 410,000 distinct CDR3 sequences, 24% of them seen just once; the ten biggest clones take up roughly 9.7%. Sequenced sample: PBMCs or a T cell subset sorted from them (not recorded which). These receptors came from an adult woman who had mild COVID-19 (a few samples of this study predate the infection). Cell type and time point are not known.

V is TRBV10-3 and J is TRBJ2-3, with 9 bases lining up with TRBD2. The ends lost 6 bases at V and 4 bases at J; junction bases unmatched: 11. Germline V CDR1 and CDR2: ENHRY, SYGVKD. The CDR3 loop spans 16 amino acids. The CDR3, as DNA: TGTGCCATCAGAAGGGGGCTAGCGGGGAGCCCAGATACGCAGTATTTT. Its translation: CAIRRGLAGSPDTQYF.

This clonotype was observed a few times. The genes are TRBV7-2 and TRBJ1-2; D is unresolved. This CDR3 contains 12 residues. The germline V gene has CDR1 SGHTA and CDR2 FQGNSA. Trimming took 3 bases from V and 1 from J, leaving 3 bases between them. CDR3 residues: CASSLNNYGYTF. CDR3 nucleotide sequence: TGTGCCAGCAGCTTGAATAACTATGGCTACACCTTC. Full variable domain (remainder filled in from reference TRBV7-2 and TRBJ1-2): GAGVSQSPSNKVTEKGKDVELRCDPISGHTALYWYRQSLGQGLEFLIYFQGNSAPDKSGLPSDRFSAERTGGSVSTLTIQRTQQEDSAVYLCASSLNNYGYTFGSGTRLTVV.

This clonotype has more than one count but fewer than ten. The chain uses TRBV20-1 and TRBJ1-1; tentatively, D is TRBD1 (6 bases). The CDR3 is 14 amino acids. Germline CDR1 DFQATT, CDR2 SNEGSKA (reference sequence). V lost 6 bases to trimming and J lost 0 bases, with 14 bases between them. The CDR3 bases are TGCAGTGCCCAAGGGCGGGGGCTGAACACTGAAGCTTTCTTT. It translates to CSAQGRGLNTEAFF.

This rearrangement joins TRBV6-1 to TRBJ1-2, with D perhaps matching TRBD1 (6 bases). Looked up from germline, CDR1 is MNHNS and CDR2 is SASEGT. The V and J ends lost 8 bases and 2 bases respectively, with 18 bases between them. The CDR3 extends over 15 amino acids. Here the CDR3 reads CASSPALQGNYGYTF. The CDR3 region has the DNA TGTGCCAGCTCCCCGGCGCTGCAGGGGAACTATGGCTACACCTTC.

Only a few counts were recorded for this clonotype. The chain joins TRBV10-3 to TRBJ2-3; D uncertain. CDR1 and CDR2 from the germline V gene are ENHRY and SYGVKD. The CDR3 is made up of 17 amino acids. With 10 bases removed from V and 2 bases from J, the gap between germline ends came to 25 bases. This CDR3 reads CATADRMSGTPTDTQYF. The CDR3 DNA sequence: TGTGCCACTGCCGACCGGATGTCTGGAACCCCCACAGATACGCAGTATTTT.